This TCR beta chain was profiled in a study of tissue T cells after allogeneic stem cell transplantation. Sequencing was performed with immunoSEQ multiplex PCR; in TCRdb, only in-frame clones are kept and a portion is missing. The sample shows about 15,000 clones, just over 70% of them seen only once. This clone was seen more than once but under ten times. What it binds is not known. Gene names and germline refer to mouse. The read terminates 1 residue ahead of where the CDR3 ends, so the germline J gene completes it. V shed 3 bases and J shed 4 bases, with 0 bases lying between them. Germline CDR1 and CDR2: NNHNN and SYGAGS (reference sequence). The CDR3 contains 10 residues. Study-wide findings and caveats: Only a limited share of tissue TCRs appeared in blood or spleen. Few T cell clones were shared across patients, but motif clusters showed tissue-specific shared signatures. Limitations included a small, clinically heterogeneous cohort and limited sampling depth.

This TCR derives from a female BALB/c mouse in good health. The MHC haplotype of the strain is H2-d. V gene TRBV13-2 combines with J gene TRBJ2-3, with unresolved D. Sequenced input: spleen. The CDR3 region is CASGAETLYF. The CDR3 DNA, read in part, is TGTGCCAGCGGTGCAGAAACGCTGTAT.